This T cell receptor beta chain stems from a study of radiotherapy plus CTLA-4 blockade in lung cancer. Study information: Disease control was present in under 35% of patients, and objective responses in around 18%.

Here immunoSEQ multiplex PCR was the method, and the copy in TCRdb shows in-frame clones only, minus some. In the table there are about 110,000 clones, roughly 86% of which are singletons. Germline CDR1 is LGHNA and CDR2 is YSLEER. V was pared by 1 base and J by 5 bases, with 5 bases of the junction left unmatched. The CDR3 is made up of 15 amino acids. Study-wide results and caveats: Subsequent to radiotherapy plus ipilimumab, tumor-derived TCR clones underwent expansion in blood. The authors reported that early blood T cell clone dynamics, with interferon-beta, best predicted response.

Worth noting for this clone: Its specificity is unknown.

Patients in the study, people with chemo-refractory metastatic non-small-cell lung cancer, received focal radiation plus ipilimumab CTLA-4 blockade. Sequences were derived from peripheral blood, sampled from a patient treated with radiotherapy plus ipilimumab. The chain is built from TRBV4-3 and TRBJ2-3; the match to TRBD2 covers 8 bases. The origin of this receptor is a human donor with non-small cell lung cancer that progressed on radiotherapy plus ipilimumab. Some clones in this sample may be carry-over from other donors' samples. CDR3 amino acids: CASSQGAGGQDTQYF. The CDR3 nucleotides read TGCGCCAGCAGCCAAGGGGCGGGGGGCCAAGATACGCAGTATTTT.